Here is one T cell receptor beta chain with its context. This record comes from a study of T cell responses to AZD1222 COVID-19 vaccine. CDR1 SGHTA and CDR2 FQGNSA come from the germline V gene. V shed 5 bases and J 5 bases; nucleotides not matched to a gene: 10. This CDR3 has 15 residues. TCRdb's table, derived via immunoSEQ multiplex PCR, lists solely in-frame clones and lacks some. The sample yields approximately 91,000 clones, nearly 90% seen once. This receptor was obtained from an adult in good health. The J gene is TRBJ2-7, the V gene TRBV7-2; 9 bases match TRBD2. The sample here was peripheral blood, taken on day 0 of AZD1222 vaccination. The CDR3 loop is CASSPSSSGAHEQYF. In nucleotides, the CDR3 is TGTGCCAGCAGCCCCAGCTCTAGCGGGGCCCACGAGCAGTACTTC.